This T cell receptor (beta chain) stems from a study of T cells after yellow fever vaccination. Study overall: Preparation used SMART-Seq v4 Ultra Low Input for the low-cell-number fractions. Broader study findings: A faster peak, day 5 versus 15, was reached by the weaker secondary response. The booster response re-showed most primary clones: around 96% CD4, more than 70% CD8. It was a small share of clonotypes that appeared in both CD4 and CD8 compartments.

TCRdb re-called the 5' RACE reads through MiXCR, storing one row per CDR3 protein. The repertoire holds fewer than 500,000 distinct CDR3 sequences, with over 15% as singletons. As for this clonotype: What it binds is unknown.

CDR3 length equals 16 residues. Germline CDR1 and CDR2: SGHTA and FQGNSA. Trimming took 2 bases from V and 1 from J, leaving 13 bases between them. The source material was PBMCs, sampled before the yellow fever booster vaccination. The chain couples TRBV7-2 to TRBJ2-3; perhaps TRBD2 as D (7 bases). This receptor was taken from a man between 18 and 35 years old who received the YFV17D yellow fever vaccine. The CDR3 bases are TGTGCCAGCAGCTTATGGGGGGGGGCCGGCACAGATACGCAGTATTTT. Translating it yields CASSLWGGAGTDTQYF.